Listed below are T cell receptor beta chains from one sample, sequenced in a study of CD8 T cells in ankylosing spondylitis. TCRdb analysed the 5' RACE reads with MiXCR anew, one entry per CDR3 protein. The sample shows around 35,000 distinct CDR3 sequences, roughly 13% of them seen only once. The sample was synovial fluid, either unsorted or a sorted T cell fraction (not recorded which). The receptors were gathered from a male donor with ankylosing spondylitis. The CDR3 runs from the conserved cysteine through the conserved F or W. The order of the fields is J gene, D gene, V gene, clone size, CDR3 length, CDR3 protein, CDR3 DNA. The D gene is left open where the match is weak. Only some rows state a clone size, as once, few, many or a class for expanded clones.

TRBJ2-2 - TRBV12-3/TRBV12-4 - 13 CASITRNTGELFF TGTGCCAGCATCACTCGGAACACCGGGGAGCTGTTTTTT
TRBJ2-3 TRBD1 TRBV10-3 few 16 CAIRPSEDRGKDTQYF TGTGCCATCAGGCCCTCCGAGGACAGGGGTAAGGATACGCAGTATTTT
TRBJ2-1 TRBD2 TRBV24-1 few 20 CATSDLSLAGGRSSYNEQFF TGTGCCACCAGTGATTTGTCCCTAGCGGGAGGCCGGAGCTCCTACAATGAGCAGTTCTTC
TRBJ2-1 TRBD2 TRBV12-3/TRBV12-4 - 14 CASSRLAAYNEQFF TGTGCCAGCAGCCGACTAGCGGCTTACAATGAGCAGTTCTTC
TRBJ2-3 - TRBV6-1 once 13 CASNSGDTDTQYF TGTGCCAGCAACTCAGGGGATACAGATACGCAGTATTTT
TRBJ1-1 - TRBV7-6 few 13 CASSLALGAPAFF TGTGCCAGCAGCTTAGCGTTGGGGGCGCCGGCTTTCTTT
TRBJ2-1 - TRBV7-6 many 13 CASSLARDNEQFF TGTGCCAGCAGCTTAGCCCGGGACAATGAGCAGTTCTTC
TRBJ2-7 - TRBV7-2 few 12 CASSPITAEQYF TGTGCCAGCAGCCCAATTACGGCCGAGCAGTACTTC
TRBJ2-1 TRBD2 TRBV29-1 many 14 CSVYTSGKSYEQFF TGCAGCGTTTATACTAGCGGGAAATCTTATGAGCAGTTCTTC
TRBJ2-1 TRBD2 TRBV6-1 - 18 CASSISFRGLAGYNEQFF TGTGCCAGCAGTATCTCCTTTAGGGGCCTAGCGGGGTACAATGAGCAGTTCTTC
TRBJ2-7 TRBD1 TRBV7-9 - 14 CASSFPLDRDEQYF TGTGCCAGCAGCTTCCCTCTTGACAGGGACGAGCAGTACTTC
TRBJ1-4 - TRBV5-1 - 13 CASSLGEFAGLFF TGCGCCAGCAGCTTGGGCGAATTTGCTGGACTGTTTTTT
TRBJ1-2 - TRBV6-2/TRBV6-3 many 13 CASSPRGTYGYTF TGTGCCAGCAGTCCTCGAGGGACCTATGGCTACACCTTC
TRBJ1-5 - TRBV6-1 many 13 CASLRNSNQPQHF TGTGCCAGTTTGAGGAATAGCAATCAGCCCCAGCATTTT
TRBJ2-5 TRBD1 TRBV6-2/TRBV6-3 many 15 CASSSGDRAYETQYF TGTGCCAGCAGTTCCGGGGACAGGGCGTATGAGACCCAGTACTTC
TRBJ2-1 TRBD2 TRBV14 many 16 CASSQDPSGGLNEQFF TGTGCCAGCAGCCAAGACCCCAGCGGGGGTCTCAATGAGCAGTTCTTC
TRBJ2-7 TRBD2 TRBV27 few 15 CASSLGTSGLYEQYF TGTGCCAGCAGTCTAGGGACTAGCGGATTATACGAGCAGTACTTC
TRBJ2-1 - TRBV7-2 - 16 CASSLTGLFSYNEQFF TGTGCCAGCAGCTTGACAGGACTATTCTCCTACAATGAGCAGTTCTTC
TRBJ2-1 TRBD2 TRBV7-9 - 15 CASSLGGSYYNEQFF TGTGCCAGCAGCTTAGGCGGGAGCTACTACAATGAGCAGTTCTTC
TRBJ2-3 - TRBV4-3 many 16 CASSQDFASGTDTQYF TGCGCCAGCAGCCAAGATTTTGCTAGCGGCACAGATACGCAGTATTTT
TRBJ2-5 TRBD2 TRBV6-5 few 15 CASSSLAGGPETQYF TGTGCCAGCAGTTCACTCGCGGGAGGGCCGGAGACCCAGTACTTC
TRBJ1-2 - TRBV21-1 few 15 CASSKRGRPPYGYTF TGTGCCAGCAGCAAAAGAGGAAGGCCCCCATATGGCTACACCTTC
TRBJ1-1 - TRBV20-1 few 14 CSASLRLMNTEAFF TGCAGTGCTAGTCTTCGGCTCATGAACACTGAAGCTTTCTTT
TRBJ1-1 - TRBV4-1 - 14 CASSGWGGTAEAFF TGCGCCAGCAGCGGGTGGGGGGGGACTGCTGAAGCTTTCTTT
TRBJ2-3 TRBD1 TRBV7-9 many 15 CASSLNRGETDTQYF TGTGCCAGCAGCCTGAACAGGGGAGAAACAGATACGCAGTATTTT
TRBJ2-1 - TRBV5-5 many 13 CASSWGRANEQFF TGTGCCAGCAGCTGGGGCAGGGCCAATGAGCAGTTCTTC
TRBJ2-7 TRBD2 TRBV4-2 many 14 CASSYKGLAGEQYF TGTGCCAGCAGCTACAAAGGACTAGCTGGAGAGCAGTACTTC
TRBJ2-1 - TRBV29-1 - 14 CSVPFRASYNEQFF TGCAGCGTTCCGTTCCGGGCTTCCTACAATGAGCAGTTCTTC